Included here is one T cell receptor beta chain sequence, with context. The antigen is undetermined. The data derive from a study of cytotoxic CD8 clonotypes in ibrutinib-treated CLL. Study at large: Following treatment for a median about 13 months, range 6 to 36, response samples were then taken. General study findings and limits: Baseline clonality was higher than in age-matched healthy donors and moved in step with circulating CD8+ T-cell counts.

Trimming shortened V by 4 bases and J by 2 bases, and 10 bases separated the two germline ends. Germline loops: CDR1 SGHDN, CDR2 FVKESK. The CDR3 is 14 amino acids. Depth targeted 1 in 200,000 to 1 in 1 million T cells, averaging approximately 9.9x coverage per clonotype. Using immunoSEQ multiplex PCR, the repertoire was profiled, and TCRdb retains in-frame clones only, with some absent. The sample consists of 45,000 or so clones, 45% to 60% of them appearing once. The chain recombines TRBV14 with TRBJ2-3; possible D gene TRBD1, 5 bases. The sequence came from a human donor with chronic lymphocytic leukemia. The sample in question was PBMCs, obtained after 24 months of ibrutinib treatment. The CDR3 nucleotides are TGTGCCAGCAGCCGTAGACAGCCCACAGATACGCAGTATTTT. Its protein is CASSRRQPTDTQYF.